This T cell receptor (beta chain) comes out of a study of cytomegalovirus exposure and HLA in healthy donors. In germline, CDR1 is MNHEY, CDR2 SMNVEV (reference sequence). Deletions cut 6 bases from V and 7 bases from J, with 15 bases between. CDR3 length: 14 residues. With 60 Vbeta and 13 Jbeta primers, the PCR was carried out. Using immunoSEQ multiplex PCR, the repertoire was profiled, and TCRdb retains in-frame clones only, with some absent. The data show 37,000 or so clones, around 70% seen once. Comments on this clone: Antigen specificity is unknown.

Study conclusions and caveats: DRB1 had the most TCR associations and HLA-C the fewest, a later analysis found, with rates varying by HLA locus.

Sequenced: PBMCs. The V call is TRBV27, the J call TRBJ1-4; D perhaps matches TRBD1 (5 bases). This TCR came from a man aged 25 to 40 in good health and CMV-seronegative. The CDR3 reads CASSHQGLGEKLFF. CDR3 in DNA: TGTGCCAGCAGCCACCAGGGTCTAGGTGAAAAACTGTTTTTT.